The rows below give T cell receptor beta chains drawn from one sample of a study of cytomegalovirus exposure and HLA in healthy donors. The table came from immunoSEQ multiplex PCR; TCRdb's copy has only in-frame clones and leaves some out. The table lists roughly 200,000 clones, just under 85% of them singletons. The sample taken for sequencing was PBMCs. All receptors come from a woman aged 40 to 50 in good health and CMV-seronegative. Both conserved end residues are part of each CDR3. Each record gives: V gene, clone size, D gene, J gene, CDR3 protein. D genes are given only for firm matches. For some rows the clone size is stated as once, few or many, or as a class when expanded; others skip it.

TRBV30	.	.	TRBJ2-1	CAWSVGAVLYNEQFF
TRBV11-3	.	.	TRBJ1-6	CASSVGGGNNSPLHF
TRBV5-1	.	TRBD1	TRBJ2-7	CASSLNPDRGIYEQYF
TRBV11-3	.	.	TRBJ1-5	CASSLEANQPQHF
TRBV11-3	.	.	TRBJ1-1	CASSSSYTEAFF
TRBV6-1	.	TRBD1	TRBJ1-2	CASTPGQRYGYTF
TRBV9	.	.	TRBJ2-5	CASSPGGRVEETQYF
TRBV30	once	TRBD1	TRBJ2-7	CAWAHGTGDYEQYF
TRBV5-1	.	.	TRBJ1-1	CASSPLGGTEAFF
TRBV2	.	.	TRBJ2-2	CASRFPGGELFF
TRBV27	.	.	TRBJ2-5	CASGPLGETETQYF